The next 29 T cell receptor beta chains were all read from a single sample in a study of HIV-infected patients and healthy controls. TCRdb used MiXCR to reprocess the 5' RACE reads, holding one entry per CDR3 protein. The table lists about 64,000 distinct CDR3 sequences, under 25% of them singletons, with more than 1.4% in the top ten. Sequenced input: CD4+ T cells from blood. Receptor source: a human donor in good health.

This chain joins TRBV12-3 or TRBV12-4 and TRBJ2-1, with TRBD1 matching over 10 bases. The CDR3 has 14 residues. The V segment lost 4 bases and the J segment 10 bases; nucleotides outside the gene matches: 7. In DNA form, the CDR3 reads TGTGCCAGCAGTTCTGCGACAGGGGGCGCCGAGCAGTTCTTC. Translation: CASSSATGGAEQFF.

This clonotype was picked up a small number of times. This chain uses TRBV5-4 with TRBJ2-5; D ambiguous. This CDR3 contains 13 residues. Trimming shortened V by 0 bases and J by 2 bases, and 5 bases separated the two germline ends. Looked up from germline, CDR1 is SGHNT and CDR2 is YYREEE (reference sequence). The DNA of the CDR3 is TGTGCCAGCAGCTTGGGGACGCAAGAGACCCAGTACTTC. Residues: CASSLGTQETQYF.

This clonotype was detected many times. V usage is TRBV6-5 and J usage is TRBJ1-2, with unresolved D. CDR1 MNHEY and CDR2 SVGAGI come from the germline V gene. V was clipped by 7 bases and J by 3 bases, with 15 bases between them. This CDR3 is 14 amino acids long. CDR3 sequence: CASTQSRYDYGYTF. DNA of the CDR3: TGTGCCAGCACACAATCGAGATACGACTATGGCTACACCTTC.

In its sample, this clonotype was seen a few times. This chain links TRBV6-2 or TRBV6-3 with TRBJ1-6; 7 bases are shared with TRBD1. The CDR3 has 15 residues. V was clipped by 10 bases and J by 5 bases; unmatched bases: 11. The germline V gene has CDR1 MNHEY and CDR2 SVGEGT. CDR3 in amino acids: CATSGGVVHNSPLHF. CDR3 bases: TGTGCCACCTCAGGGGGAGTTGTCCATAATTCACCCCTCCACTTT.

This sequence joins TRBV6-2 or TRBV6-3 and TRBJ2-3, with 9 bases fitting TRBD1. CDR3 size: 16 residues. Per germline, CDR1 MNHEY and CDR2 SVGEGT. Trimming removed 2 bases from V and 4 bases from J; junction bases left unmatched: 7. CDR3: CASSYADRGFADTQYF. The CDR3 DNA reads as TGTGCCAGCAGTTACGCCGACAGGGGGTTTGCAGATACGCAGTATTTT.

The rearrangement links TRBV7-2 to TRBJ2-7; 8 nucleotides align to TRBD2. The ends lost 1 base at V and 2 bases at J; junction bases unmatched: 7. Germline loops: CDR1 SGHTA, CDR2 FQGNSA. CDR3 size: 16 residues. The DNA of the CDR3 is TGTGCCAGCAGCTTAGGGGTGTCGGGGGGGGCCTACGAGCAGTACTTC. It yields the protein CASSLGVSGGAYEQYF.

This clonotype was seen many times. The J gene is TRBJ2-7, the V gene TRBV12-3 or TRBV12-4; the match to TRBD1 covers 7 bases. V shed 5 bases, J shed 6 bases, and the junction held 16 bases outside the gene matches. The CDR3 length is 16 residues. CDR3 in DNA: TGTGCCAGCAGTAACACTCCTCAGGGGGTGGCGGCCGAGCAGTACTTC. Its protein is CASSNTPQGVAAEQYF.

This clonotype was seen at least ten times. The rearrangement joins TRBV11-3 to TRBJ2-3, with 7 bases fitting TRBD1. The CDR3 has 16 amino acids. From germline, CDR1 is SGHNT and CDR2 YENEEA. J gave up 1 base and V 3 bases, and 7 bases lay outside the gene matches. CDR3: CASSFSGGQGTDTQYF. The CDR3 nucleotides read TGTGCCAGCAGCTTCTCCGGCGGACAGGGCACAGATACGCAGTATTTT.

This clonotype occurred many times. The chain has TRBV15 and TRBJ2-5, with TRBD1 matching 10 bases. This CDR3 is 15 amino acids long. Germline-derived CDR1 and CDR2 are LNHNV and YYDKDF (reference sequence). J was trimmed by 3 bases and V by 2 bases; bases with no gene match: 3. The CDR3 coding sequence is TGTGCCACCAGCAGAAGAGGACAGGGGGAAGAGACCCAGTACTTC. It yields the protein CATSRRGQGEETQYF.

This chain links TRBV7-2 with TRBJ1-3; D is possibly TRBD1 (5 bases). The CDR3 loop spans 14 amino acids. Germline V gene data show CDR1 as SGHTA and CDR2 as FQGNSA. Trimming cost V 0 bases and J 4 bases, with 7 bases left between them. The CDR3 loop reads CASSLAPGGNTIYF. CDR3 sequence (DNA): TGTGCCAGCAGCTTAGCGCCAGGGGGAAACACCATATATTTT.

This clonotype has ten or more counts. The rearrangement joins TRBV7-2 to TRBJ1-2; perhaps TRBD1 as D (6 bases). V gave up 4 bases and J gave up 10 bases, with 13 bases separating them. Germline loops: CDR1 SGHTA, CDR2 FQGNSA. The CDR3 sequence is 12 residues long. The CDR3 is CASSSRGSTYTF. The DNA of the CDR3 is TGTGCCAGCAGCTCGAGGGGGTCTACCTACACCTTC.

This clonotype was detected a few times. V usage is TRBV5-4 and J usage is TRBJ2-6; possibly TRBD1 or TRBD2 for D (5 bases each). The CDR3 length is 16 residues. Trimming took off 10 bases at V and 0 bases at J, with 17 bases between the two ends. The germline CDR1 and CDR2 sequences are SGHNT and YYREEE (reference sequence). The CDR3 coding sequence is TGTGCCGGAAAACGGGACGGACCCTCTGGGGCCAACGTCCTGACTTTC. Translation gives CAGKRDGPSGANVLTF.

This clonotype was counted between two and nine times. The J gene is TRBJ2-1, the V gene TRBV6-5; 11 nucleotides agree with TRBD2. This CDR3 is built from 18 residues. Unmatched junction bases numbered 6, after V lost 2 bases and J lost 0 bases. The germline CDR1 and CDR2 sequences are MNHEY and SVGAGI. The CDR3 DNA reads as TGTGCCAGCAGTTACAGACTAGCGGGACTCAGCTCCTACAATGAGCAGTTCTTC. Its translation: CASSYRLAGLSSYNEQFF.

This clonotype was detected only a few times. For the CDR3, the DNA is TGCAGTGCTAGAGTCACCCAAGAGACCCAGTACTTC. The encoded protein is CSARVTQETQYF. The gene calls are TRBV20-1 and TRBJ2-5; D ambiguous. Germline CDR1 reads DFQATT; CDR2 reads SNEGSKA (reference sequence). Trimming left V 1 base short and J 1 base short, with 4 bases between. The CDR3 is 12 amino acids.

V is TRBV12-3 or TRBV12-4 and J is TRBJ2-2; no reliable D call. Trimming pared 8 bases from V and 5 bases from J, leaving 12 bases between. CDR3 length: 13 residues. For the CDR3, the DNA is TGTGCCAGCTGCGGTACCCCGACCGGGGAGCTGTTTTTT. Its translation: CASCGTPTGELFF.

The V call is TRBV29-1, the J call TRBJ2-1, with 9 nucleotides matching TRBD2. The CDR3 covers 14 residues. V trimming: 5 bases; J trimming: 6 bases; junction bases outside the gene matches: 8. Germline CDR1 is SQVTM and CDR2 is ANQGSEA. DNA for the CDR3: TGCAGCGTTAATAGCGGGAGTCCAGGCAATGAGCAGTTCTTC. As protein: CSVNSGSPGNEQFF.

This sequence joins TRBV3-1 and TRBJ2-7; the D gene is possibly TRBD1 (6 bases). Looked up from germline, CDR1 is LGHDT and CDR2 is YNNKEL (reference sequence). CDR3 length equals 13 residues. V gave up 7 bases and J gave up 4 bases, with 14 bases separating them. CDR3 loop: CASNRGGEYEQYF. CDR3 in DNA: TGTGCCAGCAACAGAGGGGGAGAGTACGAGCAGTACTTC.

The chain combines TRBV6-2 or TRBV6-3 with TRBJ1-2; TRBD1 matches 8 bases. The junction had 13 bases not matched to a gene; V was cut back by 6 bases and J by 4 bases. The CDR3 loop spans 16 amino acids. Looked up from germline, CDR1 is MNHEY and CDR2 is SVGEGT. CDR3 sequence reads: CASSSGQGRVGYGYTF. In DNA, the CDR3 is TGTGCCAGCAGCTCCGGACAGGGAAGAGTTGGCTATGGCTACACCTTC.

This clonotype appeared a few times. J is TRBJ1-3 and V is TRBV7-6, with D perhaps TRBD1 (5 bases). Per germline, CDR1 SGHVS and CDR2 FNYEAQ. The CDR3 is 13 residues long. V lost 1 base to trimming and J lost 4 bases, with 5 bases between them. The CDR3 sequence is CASSLGTGNTIYF. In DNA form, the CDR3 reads TGTGCCAGCAGCTTAGGGACAGGAAACACCATATATTTT.

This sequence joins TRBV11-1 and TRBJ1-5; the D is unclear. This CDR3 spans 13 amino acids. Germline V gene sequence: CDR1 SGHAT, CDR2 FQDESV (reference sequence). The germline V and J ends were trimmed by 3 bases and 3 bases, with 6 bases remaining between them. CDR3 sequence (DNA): TGTGCCAGCAGCTTGGGCCCCAATCAGCCCCAGCATTTT. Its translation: CASSLGPNQPQHF.

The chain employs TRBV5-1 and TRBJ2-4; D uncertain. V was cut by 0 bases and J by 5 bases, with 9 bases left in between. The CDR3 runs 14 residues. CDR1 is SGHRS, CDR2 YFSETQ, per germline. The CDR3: CASSLGLPENIQYF. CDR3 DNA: TGCGCCAGCAGCTTGGGTCTCCCTGAAAACATTCAGTACTTC.

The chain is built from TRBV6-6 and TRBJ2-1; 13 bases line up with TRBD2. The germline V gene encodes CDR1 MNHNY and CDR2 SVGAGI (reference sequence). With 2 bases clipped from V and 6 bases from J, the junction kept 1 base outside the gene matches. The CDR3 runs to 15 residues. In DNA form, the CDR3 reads TGTGCCAGCAGTTACGGACTAGCGGGAGCCAATGAGCAGTTCTTC. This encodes CASSYGLAGANEQFF.

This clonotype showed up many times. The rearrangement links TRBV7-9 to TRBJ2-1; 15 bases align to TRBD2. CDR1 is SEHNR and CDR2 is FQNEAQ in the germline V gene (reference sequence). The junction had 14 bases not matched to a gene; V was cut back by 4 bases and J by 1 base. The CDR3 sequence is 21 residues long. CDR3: CASSSSLWTSGRAISYNEQFF. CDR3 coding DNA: TGTGCCAGCAGCTCCTCACTATGGACTAGCGGGAGGGCTATTTCCTACAATGAGCAGTTCTTC.

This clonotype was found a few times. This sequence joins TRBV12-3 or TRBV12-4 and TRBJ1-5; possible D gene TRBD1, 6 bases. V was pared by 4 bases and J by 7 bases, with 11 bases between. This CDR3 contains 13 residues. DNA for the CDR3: TGTGCCAGCAGTTCGGGGGCAAGGCAGCCCCAGCATTTT. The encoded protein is CASSSGARQPQHF.

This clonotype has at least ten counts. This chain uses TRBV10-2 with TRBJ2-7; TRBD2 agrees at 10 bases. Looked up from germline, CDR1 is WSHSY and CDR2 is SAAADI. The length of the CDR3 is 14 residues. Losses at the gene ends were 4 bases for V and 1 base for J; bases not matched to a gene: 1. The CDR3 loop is CASSVGLASYEQYF. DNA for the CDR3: TGCGCCAGCAGTGTGGGACTAGCGTCCTACGAGCAGTACTTC.

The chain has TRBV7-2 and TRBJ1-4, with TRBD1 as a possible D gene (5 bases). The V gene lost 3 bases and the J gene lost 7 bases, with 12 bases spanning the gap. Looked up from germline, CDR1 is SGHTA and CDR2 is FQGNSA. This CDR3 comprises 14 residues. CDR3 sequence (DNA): TGTGCCAGCAGCTTCGGCGGGGGGGGTGAAAAACTGTTTTTT. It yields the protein CASSFGGGGEKLFF.

The CDR3 DNA follows: TGTGCCAGCAGCTTCAGGGCGGGAGACTACAATGAGCAGTTCTTC. It translates to CASSFRAGDYNEQFF. The gene calls are TRBV11-3 and TRBJ2-1; 7 nucleotides agree with TRBD2. After removal of 3 bases from V and 3 bases from J, the junction contained 5 bases not matched to a gene. The germline V gene encodes CDR1 SGHNT and CDR2 YENEEA. This CDR3 comprises 15 residues.

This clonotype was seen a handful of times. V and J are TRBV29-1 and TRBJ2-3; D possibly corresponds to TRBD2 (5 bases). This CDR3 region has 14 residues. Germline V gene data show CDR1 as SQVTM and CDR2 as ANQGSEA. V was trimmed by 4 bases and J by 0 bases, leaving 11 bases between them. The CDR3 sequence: CSVARDTSTDTQYF. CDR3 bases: TGCAGCGTTGCACGGGATACTAGCACAGATACGCAGTATTTT.

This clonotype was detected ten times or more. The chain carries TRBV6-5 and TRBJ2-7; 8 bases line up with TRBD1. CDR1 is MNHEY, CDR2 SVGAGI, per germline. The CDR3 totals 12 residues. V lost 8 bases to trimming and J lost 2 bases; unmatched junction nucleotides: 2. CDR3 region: CASRTGPYEQYF. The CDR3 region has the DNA TGTGCCAGCCGGACAGGGCCCTACGAGCAGTACTTC.